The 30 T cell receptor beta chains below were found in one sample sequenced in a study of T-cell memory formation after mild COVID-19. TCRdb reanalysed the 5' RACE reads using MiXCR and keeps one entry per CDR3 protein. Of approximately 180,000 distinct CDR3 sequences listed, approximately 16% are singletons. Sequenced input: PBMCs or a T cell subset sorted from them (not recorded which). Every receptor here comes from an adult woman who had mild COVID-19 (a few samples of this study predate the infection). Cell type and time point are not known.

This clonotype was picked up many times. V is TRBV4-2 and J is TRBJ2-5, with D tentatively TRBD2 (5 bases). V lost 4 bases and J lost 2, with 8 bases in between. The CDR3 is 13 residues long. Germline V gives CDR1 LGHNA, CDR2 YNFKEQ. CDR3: CASSPTGQETQYF. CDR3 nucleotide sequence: TGTGCCAGCAGCCCGACGGGGCAAGAGACCCAGTACTTC.

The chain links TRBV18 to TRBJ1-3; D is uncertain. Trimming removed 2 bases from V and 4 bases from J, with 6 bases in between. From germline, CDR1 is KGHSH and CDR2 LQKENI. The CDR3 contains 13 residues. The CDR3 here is CASSPGNGNTIYF. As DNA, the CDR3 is TGTGCCAGCTCACCAGGGAACGGAAACACCATATATTTT.

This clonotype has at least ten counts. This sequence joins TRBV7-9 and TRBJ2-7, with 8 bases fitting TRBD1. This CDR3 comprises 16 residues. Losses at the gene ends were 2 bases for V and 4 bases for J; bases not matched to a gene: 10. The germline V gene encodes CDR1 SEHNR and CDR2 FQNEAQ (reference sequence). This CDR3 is CASSLTWTGITYEQYF. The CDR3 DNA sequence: TGTGCCAGCAGCTTAACCTGGACAGGGATCACTTACGAGCAGTACTTC.

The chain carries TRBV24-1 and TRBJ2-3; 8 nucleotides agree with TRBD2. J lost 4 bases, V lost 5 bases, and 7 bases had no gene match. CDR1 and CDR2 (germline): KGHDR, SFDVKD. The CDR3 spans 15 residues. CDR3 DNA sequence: TGTGCCACCAGTGTCGGAGCGGGAGTACCAGATACGCAGTATTTT. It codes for CATSVGAGVPDTQYF.

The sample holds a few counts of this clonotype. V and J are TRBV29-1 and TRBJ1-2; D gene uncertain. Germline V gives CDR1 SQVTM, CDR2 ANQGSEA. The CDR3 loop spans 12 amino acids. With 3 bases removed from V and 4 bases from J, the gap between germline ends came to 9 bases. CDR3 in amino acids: CSVDRFGYGYTF. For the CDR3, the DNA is TGCAGCGTTGACAGGTTCGGCTATGGCTACACCTTC.

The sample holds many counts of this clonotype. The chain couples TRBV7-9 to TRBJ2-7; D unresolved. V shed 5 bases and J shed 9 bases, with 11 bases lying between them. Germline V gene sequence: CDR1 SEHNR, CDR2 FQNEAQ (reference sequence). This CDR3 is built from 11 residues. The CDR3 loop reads CASSHGPGQYF. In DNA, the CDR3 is TGTGCCAGCAGCCATGGTCCCGGGCAGTACTTC.

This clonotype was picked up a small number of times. In DNA, the CDR3 is TGTGCCAGCTCACCGGGGACTAGCGGAGCCGGGAATGAGCAGTTCTTC. Translated: CASSPGTSGAGNEQFF. The chain couples TRBV18 to TRBJ2-1; TRBD2 matches at 11 bases. The CDR3 spans 16 residues. Trimming removed 3 bases from V and 7 bases from J; junction bases left unmatched: 8. CDR1 is KGHSH and CDR2 is LQKENI in the germline V gene.

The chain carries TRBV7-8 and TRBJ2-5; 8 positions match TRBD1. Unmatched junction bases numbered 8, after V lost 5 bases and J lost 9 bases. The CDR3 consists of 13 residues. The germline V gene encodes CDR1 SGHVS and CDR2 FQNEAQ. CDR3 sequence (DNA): TGTGCCAGCAGCCCCGGACAGGGCCAGGCCCAGTACTTC. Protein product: CASSPGQGQAQYF.

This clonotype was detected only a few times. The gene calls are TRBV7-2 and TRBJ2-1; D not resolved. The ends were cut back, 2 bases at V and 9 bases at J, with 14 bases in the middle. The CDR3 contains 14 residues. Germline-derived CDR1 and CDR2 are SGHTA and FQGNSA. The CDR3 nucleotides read TGTGCCAGCAGCTTACCTGGATACCTGGCTGAGCAGTTCTTC. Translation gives CASSLPGYLAEQFF.

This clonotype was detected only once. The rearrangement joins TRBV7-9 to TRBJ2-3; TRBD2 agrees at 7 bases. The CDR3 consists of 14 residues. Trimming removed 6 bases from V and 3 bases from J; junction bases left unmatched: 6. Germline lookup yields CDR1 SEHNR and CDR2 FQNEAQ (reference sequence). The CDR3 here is CASRFSGKTDTQYF. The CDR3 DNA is TGTGCCAGCAGATTCAGCGGGAAAACAGATACGCAGTATTTT.

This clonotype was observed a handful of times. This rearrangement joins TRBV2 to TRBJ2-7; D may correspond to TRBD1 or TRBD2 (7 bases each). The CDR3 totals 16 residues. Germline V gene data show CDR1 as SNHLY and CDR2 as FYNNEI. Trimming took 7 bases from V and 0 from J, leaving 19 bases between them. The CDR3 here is CASTEGASGLSYEQYF. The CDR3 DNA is TGTGCCAGCACCGAGGGGGCTAGCGGCCTCTCCTACGAGCAGTACTTC.

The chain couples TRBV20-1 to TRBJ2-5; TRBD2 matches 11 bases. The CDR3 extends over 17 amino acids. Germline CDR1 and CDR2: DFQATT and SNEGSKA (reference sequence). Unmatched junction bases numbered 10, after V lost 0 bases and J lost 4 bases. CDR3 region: CSARDWSTSGGLETQYF. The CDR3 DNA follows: TGCAGTGCTAGAGATTGGAGCACTAGCGGGGGTCTAGAGACCCAGTACTTC.

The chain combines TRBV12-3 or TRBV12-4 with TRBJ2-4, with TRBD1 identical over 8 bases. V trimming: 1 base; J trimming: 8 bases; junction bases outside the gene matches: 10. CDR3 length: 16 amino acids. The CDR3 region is CASSLGDPRGRDIQYF. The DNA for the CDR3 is TGTGCCAGCAGTTTAGGGGACCCCAGGGGGCGGGACATTCAGTACTTC.

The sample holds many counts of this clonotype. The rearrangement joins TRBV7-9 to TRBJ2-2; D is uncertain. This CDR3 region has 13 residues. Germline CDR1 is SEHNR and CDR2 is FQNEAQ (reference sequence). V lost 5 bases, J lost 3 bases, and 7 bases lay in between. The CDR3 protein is CASSLDYTGELFF. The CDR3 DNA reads TGTGCCAGCAGCCTAGACTACACCGGGGAGCTGTTTTTT.

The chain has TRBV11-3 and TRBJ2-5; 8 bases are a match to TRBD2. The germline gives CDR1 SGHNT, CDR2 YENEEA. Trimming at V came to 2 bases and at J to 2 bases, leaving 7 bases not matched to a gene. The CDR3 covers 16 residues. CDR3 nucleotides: TGTGCCAGCAGCTTAACGGGAGGGCCGAGGCAAGAGACCCAGTACTTC. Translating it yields CASSLTGGPRQETQYF.

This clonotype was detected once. Here the CDR3 reads CASRSKIQGNEQFF. The CDR3 coding sequence is TGTGCCAGCAGATCGAAAATTCAGGGAAATGAGCAGTTCTTC. The chain links TRBV12-3 or TRBV12-4 to TRBJ2-1; possibly TRBD1 for D (5 bases). Trimming pared 6 bases from V and 7 bases from J, leaving 16 bases between. The CDR3 covers 14 residues.

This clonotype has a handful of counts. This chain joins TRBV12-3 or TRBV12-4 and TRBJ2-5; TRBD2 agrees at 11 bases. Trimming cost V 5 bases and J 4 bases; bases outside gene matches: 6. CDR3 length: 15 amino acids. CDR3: CASSRGLAVLETQYF. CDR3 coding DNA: TGTGCCAGCAGTAGGGGACTAGCGGTATTAGAGACCCAGTACTTC.

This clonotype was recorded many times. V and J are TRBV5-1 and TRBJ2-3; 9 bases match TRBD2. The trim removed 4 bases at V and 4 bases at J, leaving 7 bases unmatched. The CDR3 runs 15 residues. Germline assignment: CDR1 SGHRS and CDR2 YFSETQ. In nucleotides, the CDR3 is TGCGCCAGCAGCCCAGCGGGGGGCCTGGCAGATACGCAGTATTTT. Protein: CASSPAGGLADTQYF.

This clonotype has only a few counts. DNA of the CDR3: TGTGCCAGCAGCTTAAGGTTGTCGACCAACAATGAGCAGTTCTTC. Amino acids: CASSLRLSTNNEQFF. This chain links TRBV7-3 with TRBJ2-1, with no clear D. The CDR3 runs 15 residues. Trimming took 1 base from V and 5 from J, leaving 12 bases between them. Germline V gene lookup returns CDR1 SGHTA and CDR2 FQGTGA.

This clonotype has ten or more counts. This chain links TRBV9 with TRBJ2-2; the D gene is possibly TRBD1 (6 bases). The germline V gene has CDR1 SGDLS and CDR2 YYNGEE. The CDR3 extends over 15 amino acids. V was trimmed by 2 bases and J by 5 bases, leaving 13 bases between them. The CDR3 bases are TGTGCCAGCAGCGTCCGAAACACAGGGACCGGGGAGCTGTTTTTT. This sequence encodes CASSVRNTGTGELFF.

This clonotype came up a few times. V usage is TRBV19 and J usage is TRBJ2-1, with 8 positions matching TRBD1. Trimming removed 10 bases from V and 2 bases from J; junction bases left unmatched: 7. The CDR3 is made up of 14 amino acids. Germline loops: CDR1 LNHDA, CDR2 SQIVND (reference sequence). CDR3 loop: CATAGQATYNEQFF. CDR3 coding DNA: TGTGCCACCGCGGGACAGGCGACCTACAATGAGCAGTTCTTC.

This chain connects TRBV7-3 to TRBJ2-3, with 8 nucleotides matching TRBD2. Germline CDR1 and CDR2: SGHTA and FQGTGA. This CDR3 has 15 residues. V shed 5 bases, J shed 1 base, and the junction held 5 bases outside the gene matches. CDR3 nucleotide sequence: TGTGCCAGCAGCCCAAGCGGGGGCCGCACAGATACGCAGTATTTT. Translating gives CASSPSGGRTDTQYF.

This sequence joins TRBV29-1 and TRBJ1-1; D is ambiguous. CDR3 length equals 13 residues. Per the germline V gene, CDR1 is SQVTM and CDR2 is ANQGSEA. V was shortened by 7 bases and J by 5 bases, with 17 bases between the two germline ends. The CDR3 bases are TGCAGCGGCCGAAGGAGCCCGAGGACTGAAGCTTTCTTT. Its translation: CSGRRSPRTEAFF.

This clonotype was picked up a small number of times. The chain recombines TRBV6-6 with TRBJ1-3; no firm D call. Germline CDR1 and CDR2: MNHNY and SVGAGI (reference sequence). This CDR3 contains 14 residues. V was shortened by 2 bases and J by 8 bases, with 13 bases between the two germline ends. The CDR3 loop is CASSYAGRVHTIYF. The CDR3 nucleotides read TGTGCCAGCAGTTACGCCGGACGGGTACACACCATATATTTT.

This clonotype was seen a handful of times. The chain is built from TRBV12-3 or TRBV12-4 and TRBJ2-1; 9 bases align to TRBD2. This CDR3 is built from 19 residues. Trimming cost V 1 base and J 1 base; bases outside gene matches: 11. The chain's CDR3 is CASSLEAWAGGRSYNEQFF. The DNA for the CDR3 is TGTGCCAGCAGTTTAGAGGCTTGGGCGGGAGGGCGGTCCTACAATGAGCAGTTCTTC.

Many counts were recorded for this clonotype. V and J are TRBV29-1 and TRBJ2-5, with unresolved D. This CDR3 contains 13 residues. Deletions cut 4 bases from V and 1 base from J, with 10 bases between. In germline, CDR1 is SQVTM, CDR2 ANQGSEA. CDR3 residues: CSVVRPPQETQYF. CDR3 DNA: TGCAGCGTTGTGAGACCCCCCCAAGAGACCCAGTACTTC.

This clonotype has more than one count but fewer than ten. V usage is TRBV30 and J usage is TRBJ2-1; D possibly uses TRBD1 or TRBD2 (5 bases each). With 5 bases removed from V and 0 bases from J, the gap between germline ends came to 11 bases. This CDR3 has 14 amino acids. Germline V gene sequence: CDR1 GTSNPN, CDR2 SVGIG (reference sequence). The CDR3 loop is CAWRDLSSYNEQFF. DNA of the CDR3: TGTGCCTGGCGGGACCTAAGCTCCTACAATGAGCAGTTCTTC.

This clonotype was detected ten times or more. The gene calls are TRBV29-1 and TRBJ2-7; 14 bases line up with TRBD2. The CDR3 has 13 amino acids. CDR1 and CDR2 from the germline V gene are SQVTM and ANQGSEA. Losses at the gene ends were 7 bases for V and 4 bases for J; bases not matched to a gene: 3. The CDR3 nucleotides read TGCAGCGCCCGGACTAGCGGGGGGTACGAGCAGTACTTC. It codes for CSARTSGGYEQYF.

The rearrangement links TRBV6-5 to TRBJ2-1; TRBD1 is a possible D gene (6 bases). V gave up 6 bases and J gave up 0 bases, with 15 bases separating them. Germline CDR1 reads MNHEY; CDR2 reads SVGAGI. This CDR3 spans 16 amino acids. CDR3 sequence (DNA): TGTGCCAGCAGAAGAGGGGGATGGAGCTCCTACAATGAGCAGTTCTTC. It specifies CASRRGGWSSYNEQFF.

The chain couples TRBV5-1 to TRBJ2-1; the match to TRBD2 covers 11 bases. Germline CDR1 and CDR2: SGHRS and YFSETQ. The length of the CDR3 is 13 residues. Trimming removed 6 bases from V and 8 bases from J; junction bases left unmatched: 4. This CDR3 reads CASTTSGKHEQFF. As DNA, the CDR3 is TGCGCCAGCACGACTAGCGGGAAGCATGAGCAGTTCTTC.